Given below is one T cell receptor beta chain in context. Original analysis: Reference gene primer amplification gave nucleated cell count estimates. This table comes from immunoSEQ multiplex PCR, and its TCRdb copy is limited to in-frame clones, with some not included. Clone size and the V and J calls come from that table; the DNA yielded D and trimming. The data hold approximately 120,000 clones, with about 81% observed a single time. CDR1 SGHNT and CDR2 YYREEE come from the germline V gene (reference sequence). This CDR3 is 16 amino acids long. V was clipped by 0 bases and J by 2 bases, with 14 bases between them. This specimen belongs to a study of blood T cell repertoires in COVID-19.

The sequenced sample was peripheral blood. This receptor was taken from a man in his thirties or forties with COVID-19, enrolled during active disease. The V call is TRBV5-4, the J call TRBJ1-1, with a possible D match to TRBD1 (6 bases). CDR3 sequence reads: CASSLGQEVPNTEAFF. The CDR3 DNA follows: TGTGCCAGCAGCTTGGGACAGGAGGTCCCTAACACTGAAGCTTTCTTT.